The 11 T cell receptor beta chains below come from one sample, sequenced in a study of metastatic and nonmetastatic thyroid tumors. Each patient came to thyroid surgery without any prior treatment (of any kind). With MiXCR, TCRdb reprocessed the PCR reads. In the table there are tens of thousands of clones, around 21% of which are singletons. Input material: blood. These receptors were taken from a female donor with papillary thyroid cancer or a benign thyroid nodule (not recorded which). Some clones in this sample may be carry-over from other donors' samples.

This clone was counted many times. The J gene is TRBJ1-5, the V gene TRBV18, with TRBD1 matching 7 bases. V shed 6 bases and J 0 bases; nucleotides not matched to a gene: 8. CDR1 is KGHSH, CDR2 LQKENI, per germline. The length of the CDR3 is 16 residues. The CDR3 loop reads CASSPTGTYSNQPQHF. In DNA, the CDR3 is TGTGCCAGCTCCCCGACAGGGACCTATAGCAATCAGCCCCAGCATTTT.

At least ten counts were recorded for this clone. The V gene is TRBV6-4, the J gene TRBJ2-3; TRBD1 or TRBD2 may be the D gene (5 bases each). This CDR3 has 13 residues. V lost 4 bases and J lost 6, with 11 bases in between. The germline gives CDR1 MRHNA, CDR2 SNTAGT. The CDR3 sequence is CASSGGTQDTQYF. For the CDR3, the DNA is TGTGCCAGCAGTGGGGGGACCCAGGATACGCAGTATTTT.

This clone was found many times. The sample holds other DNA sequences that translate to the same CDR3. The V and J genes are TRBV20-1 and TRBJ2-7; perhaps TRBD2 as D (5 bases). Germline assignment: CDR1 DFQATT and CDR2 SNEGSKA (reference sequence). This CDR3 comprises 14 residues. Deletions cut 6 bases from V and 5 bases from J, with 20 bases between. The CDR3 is CSARTPGSHNEQYF. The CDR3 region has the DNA TGCAGTGCGAGAACCCCGGGGAGCCACAACGAGCAGTACTTC.

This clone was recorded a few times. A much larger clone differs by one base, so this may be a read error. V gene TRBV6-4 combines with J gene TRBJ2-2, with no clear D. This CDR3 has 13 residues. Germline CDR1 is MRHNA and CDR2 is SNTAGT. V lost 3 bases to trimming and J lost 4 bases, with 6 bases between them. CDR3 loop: CASSDVCTGELFF. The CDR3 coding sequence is TGTGCCAGCAGTGATGTTTGCACCGGGGAGCTGTTTTTT.

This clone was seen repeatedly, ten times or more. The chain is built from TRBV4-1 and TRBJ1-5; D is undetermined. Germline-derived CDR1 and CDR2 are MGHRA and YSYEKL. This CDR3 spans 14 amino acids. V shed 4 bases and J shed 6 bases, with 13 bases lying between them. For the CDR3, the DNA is TGCGCCAGCAGCCCCACCCACGGAGGTCAGCCCCAGCATTTT. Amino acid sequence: CASSPTHGGQPQHF.

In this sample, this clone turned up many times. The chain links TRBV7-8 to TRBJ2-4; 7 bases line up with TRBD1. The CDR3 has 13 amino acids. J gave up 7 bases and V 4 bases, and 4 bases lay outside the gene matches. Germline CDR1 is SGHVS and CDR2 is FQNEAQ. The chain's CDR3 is CASSYQGVNIQYF. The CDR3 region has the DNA TGTGCCAGCAGCTACCAGGGGGTGAACATTCAGTACTTC.

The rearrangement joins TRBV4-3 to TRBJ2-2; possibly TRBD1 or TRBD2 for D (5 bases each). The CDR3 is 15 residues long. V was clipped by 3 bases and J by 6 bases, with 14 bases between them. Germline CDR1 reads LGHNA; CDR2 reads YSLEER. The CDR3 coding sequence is TGCGCCAGCAGCCATTCAGGGTTGGGGGCCGGGGAGCTGTTTTTT. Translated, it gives CASSHSGLGAGELFF.

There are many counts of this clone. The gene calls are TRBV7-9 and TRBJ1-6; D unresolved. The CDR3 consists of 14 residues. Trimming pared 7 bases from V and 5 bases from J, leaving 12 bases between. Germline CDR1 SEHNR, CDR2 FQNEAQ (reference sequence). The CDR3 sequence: CASTPGNNNSPLHF. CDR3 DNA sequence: TGTGCCAGCACCCCCGGTAACAATAATTCACCCCTCCACTTT.

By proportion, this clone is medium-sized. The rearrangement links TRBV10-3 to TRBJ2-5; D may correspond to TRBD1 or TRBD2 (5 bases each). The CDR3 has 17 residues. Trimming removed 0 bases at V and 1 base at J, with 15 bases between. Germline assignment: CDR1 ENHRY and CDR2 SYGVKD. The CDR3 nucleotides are TGTGCCATCAGTGAGTCGGGGGAACAGATCCGCCAAGAGACCCAGTACTTC. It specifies CAISESGEQIRQETQYF.

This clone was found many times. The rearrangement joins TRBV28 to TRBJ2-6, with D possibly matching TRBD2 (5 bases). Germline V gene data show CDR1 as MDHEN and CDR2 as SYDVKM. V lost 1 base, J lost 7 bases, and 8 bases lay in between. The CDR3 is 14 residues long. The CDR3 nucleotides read TGTGCCAGCAGTTTATTGGGGAGTGCCAACGTCCTGACTTTC. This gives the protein CASSLLGSANVLTF. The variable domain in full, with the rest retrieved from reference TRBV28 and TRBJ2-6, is DVKVTQSSRYLVKRTGEKVFLECVQDMDHENMFWYRQDPGLGLRLIYFSYDVKMKEKGDIPEGYSVSREKKERFSLILESASTNQTSMYLCASSLLGSANVLTFGAGSRLTVL.

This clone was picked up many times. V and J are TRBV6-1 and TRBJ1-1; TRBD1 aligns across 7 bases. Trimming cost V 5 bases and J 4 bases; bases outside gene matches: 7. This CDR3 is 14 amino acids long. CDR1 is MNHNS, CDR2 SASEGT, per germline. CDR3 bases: TGTGCCAGCAGTCTAGACAGGGCGGGCACTGAAGCTTTCTTT. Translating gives CASSLDRAGTEAFF.